This T cell receptor beta chain was recorded in a study of long-term antiretroviral therapy in people with HIV (dated by TCRdb to 2021 to 2024). Turning to the overall study: The earliest samples were collected approximately a decade before the 2015 WHO recommendation for immediate ART, a period when ART was typically delayed until CD4 counts fell. The cohort contributed fewer than 200 cryopreserved PBMC samples from about 31 adults with confirmed HIV infection, collected serially over a mean of 6 years (range 1-12). No cross-contamination during QIAcube processing turned up in test extractions that ran a monoclonal T-cell line alongside approximately 35 polyclonal samples. A retrospective serial study tested whether ART initiation and durable HIV suppression were associated with changes in peripheral blood TRB repertoire composition and diversity. Among the approximately 30 participants with HIV, roughly eleven were female.

With regard to this clone: There is no known antigen for this receptor. Per-base qualities were not stored, and no clone one base away is much larger.

The CDR3 goes from the cysteine to the phenylalanine over 12 residues. Kept here is only the CDR3 DNA, which spans 36 bases and is read in frame from base 1. The germline V gene supplies CDR1 SQVTM and CDR2 ANQGSEA. Sequencing of the TRB variable region was done with the immunoSEQ hsTCRB v3.0 assay at survey level resolution. A depth of 40,000-50,000 T-cell genomes per sample was targeted for TRB sequencing. An Illumina MiSeq with a v3 150-cycle kit was used to sequence the pooled TRB libraries. In the authors' own workflow: Analysis of repertoires was carried out in R inside a reproducible Nextflow workflow spanning QC, data transformation and analysis. Custom analyses were implemented in LymphoSeq2, an R package for AIRR-Seq data exploration. After excluding a handful of samples that yielded fewer than 5000 total TRB sequences, fewer than 200 HIV repertoires remained for analysis. Among the roughly 180 retained HIV repertoires, 55 to 60 were collected before ART initiation and roughly 130 after ART initiation. Each repertoire was downsampled to 5000 TRB nucleotide sequences, and summary statistics were averaged across 100 downsampling iterations. Only TRB sequences with CDR3 regions of at least seven amino acids were retained for analysis. A Shannon entropy-derived clonality score and the Gini coefficient were used to measure diversity. Repertoire networks linked the top 5000 CDR3 amino acid sequences whenever two sequences differed by an edit distance of one. Antigen specificity groups and MHC restriction were predicted for TRB CDR3 amino acid sequences with GLIPH2. To flag known CMV, EBV, HIV or tissue antigen associations, CDR3 amino acid sequences were matched against VDJdb and McPAS-TCR. Pre-ART, post-ART and control groups were compared with Wilcoxon signed-rank tests and Holm-Bonferroni correction. TCRdb re-hosts the immuneACCESS table, in-frame sequences only. Its copies lack some clones; in the studies checked, an unresolved V gene accounts for under half of them, and the cause for the rest is not known. Clone size and the V and J calls come from that table; the DNA yielded D and trimming. A total of 20,000 to 30,000 clones appear in this sample, roughly 85% of them only once. The leading ten clones occupy under 9.5% of the sample.

To be included, a participant needed at least one PBMC sample from before ART initiation plus at least two post-ART samples. All participants with HIV were treated in the United States of America. Cryopreserved samples of 1-10 million PBMC were thawed and washed before DNA extraction. At the time of the earliest PBMC sample, participants with HIV were aged between about 23 and 55 years. PBMC samples from each participant spanned 1-4 timepoints before ART initiation and 2-8 timepoints after ART initiation, with a median of 7 samples. For every participant, serial HIV viral load, CD4+ T-cell count, ART history and demographic data were obtained. Genomic DNA was extracted from unsorted PBMC with a Qiagen kit on a QIAcube, processed in batches of 12 samples. Points the paper makes about the study in general: Because pre-ART samples had limited cell numbers, profiling was done on unsorted PBMC rather than on sorted CD4+ and CD8+ T cells. Owing to limited PBMC availability, only the TCR beta chain was sequenced, without alpha chain pairing. The samples span the years 2004 to 2017, and the ART regimens used at that time may not be as effective as current regimens. CDR3 length ranges in HIV repertoires were narrower than in controls, and network structure suggested an antigen-experienced repertoire with only a slight naive shift after ART. No data were available on ART adherence, viral resistance or therapy changes, limiting inferences about post-ART repertoire changes. The repertoire was dominated across all time points by expanded TRB clones identified before ART initiation, although this dominance was seen to fluctuate and to decrease in many PLHIV after ART. Starting ART was linked to a significant rise in TRB diversity, yet even with long-term ART the diversity remained significantly lower than in transplant donor controls.

Sequencing was performed on unsorted PBMCs, taken 2.3 years after starting antiretroviral therapy. This TCR was sampled from a man between 40 and 49 years old with HIV. Here the chain combines TRBV29-1 and TRBJ2-7; 7 of the junction bases match TRBD2. The bases read TGCAGTGCAGGGCCGGGGGGCTACGAGCAGTACTTC. This encodes CSAGPGGYEQYF.